Listed here are 4 T cell receptor beta chains from one sample, sequenced in a study of blood T cell repertoires in COVID-19. Profiled with immunoSEQ multiplex PCR; TCRdb holds only in-frame clones, not every one. This table has more than 45,000 clones, nearly 85% appearing once. The source material was peripheral blood. These receptors were taken from a man aged 35 to 55 with acute or convalescent COVID-19.

The chain couples TRBV28 to TRBJ1-1; 7 bases are shared with TRBD1. This CDR3 spans 15 amino acids. The germline V gene encodes CDR1 MDHEN and CDR2 SYDVKM. Trimming at V came to 5 bases and at J to 1 base, leaving 7 bases not matched to a gene. This chain's CDR3 is CASSTRTGKNTEAFF. Written as DNA, the CDR3 is TGTGCCAGCAGTACCCGGACAGGAAAGAACACTGAAGCTTTCTTT.

This clone was counted once. The chain links TRBV7-2 to TRBJ1-4; TRBD1 matches 8 bases. The CDR3 has 14 residues. The V gene end was trimmed by 5 bases and the J gene end by 7 bases; junction bases not matched to a gene: 6. Germline loops: CDR1 SGHTA, CDR2 FQGNSA. The CDR3 DNA sequence: TGTGCCAGCAGCGGGACAGGAGGGGGTGAAAAACTGTTTTTT. This encodes CASSGTGGGEKLFF.

V and J are TRBV10-3 and TRBJ2-7; 7 bases map to TRBD2. Trimming removed 2 bases from V and 2 bases from J; junction bases left unmatched: 9. The CDR3 length is 16 residues. Germline V gives CDR1 ENHRY, CDR2 SYGVKD. The CDR3 nucleotides are TGTGCCATCAGTGAGGGGGGGGGTGCAACAGCCTACGAGCAGTACTTC. Its protein is CAISEGGGATAYEQYF.

The rearrangement joins TRBV5-1 to TRBJ1-1, with D possibly being TRBD1 (6 bases). Germline CDR1 is SGHRS and CDR2 is YFSETQ. The CDR3 runs 13 residues. Trimming removed 3 bases at V and 5 bases at J, with 11 bases between. The CDR3 nucleotides read TGCGCCAGCAGCTCTGGACAGAAAACTGAAGCTTTCTTT. Amino acid sequence: CASSSGQKTEAFF.